A single sample gave rise to the 11 T cell receptor beta chains below, sequenced in a study of T cell changes during pregnancy in multiple sclerosis. Sequencing used immunoSEQ multiplex PCR; TCRdb keeps in-frame clones, though not all of them. The sample holds about 73,000 clones, around nine tenths seen once. The sequences come from peripheral blood, collected in the second trimester of pregnancy. Receptors originate from a female donor in good health, enrolled as a control in a pregnancy study.

The rearrangement uses TRBV20-1 and TRBJ1-5; D not resolved. CDR1 is DFQATT, CDR2 SNEGSKA, per germline (reference sequence). This CDR3 contains 11 residues. Trimming took off 3 bases at V and 10 bases at J, with 10 bases between the two ends. CDR3 nucleotide sequence: TGCAGTGCTAGTATCGAGGGTCCCCAGCATTTT. Protein sequence: CSASIEGPQHF.

In this sample, this clone turned up once. The rearrangement uses TRBV5-6 and TRBJ1-2; D not certain. V was pared by 1 base and J by 6 bases, with 10 bases between. The CDR3 is made up of 13 amino acids. CDR1 is SGHDT, CDR2 YYEEEE, per germline. CDR3 region: CASSLQRENGYTF. The DNA for the CDR3 is TGTGCCAGCAGCTTGCAGAGGGAAAATGGCTACACCTTC.

The gene calls are TRBV15 and TRBJ1-1, with 9 nucleotides matching TRBD1. The CDR3 runs 15 residues. V was pared by 8 bases and J by 2 bases, with 9 bases of the junction left unmatched. Germline-derived CDR1 and CDR2 are LNHNV and YYDKDF (reference sequence). CDR3 protein: CATHGGTGRNTEAFF. The CDR3 nucleotides are TGTGCCACCCACGGCGGGACAGGGAGAAACACTGAAGCTTTCTTT.

This chain joins TRBV5-1 and TRBJ1-6; D is perhaps TRBD1 (5 bases). This CDR3 spans 15 amino acids. Per germline, CDR1 SGHRS and CDR2 YFSETQ. V lost 0 bases, J lost 10 bases, and 14 bases lay in between. CDR3 amino acids: CASSLAGAGRSPLHF. As DNA, the CDR3 is TGCGCCAGCAGCTTGGCCGGGGCAGGGAGGTCACCCCTCCACTTT. Full variable domain (missing parts from reference TRBV5-1 and TRBJ1-6): KAGVTQTPRYLIKTRGQQVTLSCSPISGHRSVSWYQQTPGQGLQFLFEYFSETQRNKGNFPGRFSGRQFSNSRSEMNVSTLELGDSALYLCASSLAGAGRSPLHFGNGTRLTVT.

The chain joins TRBV6-5 to TRBJ1-2; 9 nucleotides line up with TRBD1. This CDR3 has 15 residues. Germline trimming cut 4 bases from V and 2 bases from J; bases unmatched to any gene: 5. Germline V CDR1 and CDR2: MNHEY, SVGAGI. This CDR3 is CASSSPDRGNYGYTF. Written as DNA, the CDR3 is TGTGCCAGCAGTTCCCCCGACAGGGGGAACTATGGCTACACCTTC.

The V and J genes are TRBV7-9 and TRBJ2-6, with 7 bases aligning to TRBD1. From germline, CDR1 is SEHNR and CDR2 FQNEAQ (reference sequence). V shed 5 bases, J shed 2 bases, and the junction held 3 bases outside the gene matches. CDR3 length equals 15 residues. DNA for the CDR3: TGTGCCAGCAGCACTACAGGGGCTGGGGCCAACGTCCTGACTTTC. Translated: CASSTTGAGANVLTF.

This clone appeared a single time. CDR3 sequence reads: CASSERQGGFSGANVLTF. The CDR3 nucleotides read TGTGCCAGCAGTGAAAGGCAGGGAGGATTCTCTGGGGCCAACGTCCTGACTTTC. This sequence joins TRBV2 and TRBJ2-6, with D possibly being TRBD2 (6 bases). The CDR3 sequence is 18 residues long. The germline V and J ends were trimmed by 2 bases and 0 bases, with 14 bases remaining between them. Germline V lookup: CDR1 SNHLY, CDR2 FYNNEI. The full variable domain, in which reference TRBV2 and TRBJ2-6 provide the parts outside the CDR3, is EPEVTQTPSHQVTQMGQEVILRCVPISNHLYFYWYRQILGQKVEFLVSFYNNEISEKSEIFDDQFSVERPDGSNFTLKIRSTKLEDSAMYFCASSERQGGFSGANVLTFGAGSRLTVL.

The chain recombines TRBV13 with TRBJ1-6; D remains unclear. CDR3 length equals 15 residues. Germline CDR1 is PRHDT and CDR2 is FYEKMQ (reference sequence). Trimming stripped 4 bases from V and 10 bases from J, with 17 bases between. DNA for the CDR3: TGTGCCAGCAGCTCCCCGCGGGAGCAGGACTCACCCCTCCACTTT. Its translation is CASSSPREQDSPLHF.

The chain uses TRBV7-9 and TRBJ2-3; TRBD1 agrees at 8 bases. The CDR3 is made up of 15 amino acids. The J segment lost 4 bases and the V segment lost 2 bases, leaving 5 bases of the junction unmatched. CDR1 SEHNR and CDR2 FQNEAQ come from the germline V gene (reference sequence). The chain's CDR3 is CASSLLGQGADTQYF. The DNA of the CDR3 is TGTGCCAGCAGCTTACTCGGACAGGGAGCAGATACGCAGTATTTT. The variable domain in full, completed from reference TRBV7-9 and TRBJ2-3, reads DTGVSQNPRHKITKRGQNVTFRCDPISEHNRLYWYRQTLGQGPEFLTYFQNEAQLEKSRLLSDRFSAERPKGSFSTLEIQRTEQGDSAMYLCASSLLGQGADTQYFGPGTRLTVL.

The chain links TRBV4-3 to TRBJ2-1; D is possibly TRBD2 (6 bases). Germline lookup yields CDR1 LGHNA and CDR2 YSLEER. This CDR3 has 19 residues. The V end lost 3 bases, the J end lost 1 base, and 22 bases lay between the germline ends. As DNA, the CDR3 is TGCGCCAGCAGCCAGGCTCTAGCGACGGTTGGTTGGTCCTACAATGAGCAGTTCTTC. It is translated as CASSQALATVGWSYNEQFF.

The rearrangement uses TRBV9 and TRBJ1-4, with D possibly being TRBD1 (6 bases). V lost 4 bases to trimming and J lost 0 bases, with 13 bases between them. Germline CDR1 SGDLS, CDR2 YYNGEE. The CDR3 is 16 residues long. The CDR3 region is CASSSGVGTTNEKLFF. The CDR3 bases are TGTGCCAGCAGCTCAGGGGTAGGAACAACTAATGAAAAACTGTTTTTT.